A selection of T cell receptor beta chains follows, all from one sample in a study of T-cell memory formation after mild COVID-19. MiXCR, applied by TCRdb to the 5' RACE reads, yields one record per CDR3 protein. The data hold roughly 450,000 distinct CDR3 sequences, with 15% to 20% observed a single time. Sample: PBMCs or a T cell subset sorted from them (not recorded which). These receptors all stem from an adult woman who had mild COVID-19 (a few samples of this study predate the infection). Cell type and time point are not known. The CDR3 runs from the conserved cysteine through the conserved F or W. Each record gives: J gene, D gene, CDR3 length, V gene, clone size, CDR3 DNA, CDR3 protein. A D gene is named only where the DNA matches it firmly. Rows may omit the clone size; those that give it use once, few, many or a size class.

J gene: TRBJ2-7; D gene: TRBD1; CDR3 length: 16; V gene: TRBV20-1; clone size: many; CDR3 DNA: TGCAGTGCTAGAGATTCGGGGACAGGGTGGTCCTACGAGCAGTACTTC; CDR3 protein: CSARDSGTGWSYEQYF
J gene: TRBJ1-1; D gene: TRBD1; CDR3 length: 15; V gene: TRBV20-1; clone size: few; CDR3 DNA: TGCAGTGCTAGAGGGAGCAGGGGGATGAACACTGAAGCTTTCTTT; CDR3 protein: CSARGSRGMNTEAFF
J gene: TRBJ2-2; D gene: .; CDR3 length: 13; V gene: TRBV7-3; clone size: .; CDR3 DNA: TGTGCCAGCAGCCTCCTTGGTCCCGGGGAGCTGTTTTTT; CDR3 protein: CASSLLGPGELFF
J gene: TRBJ2-1; D gene: .; CDR3 length: 14; V gene: TRBV2; clone size: .; CDR3 DNA: TGTGCCAGCAGTGCCGGGGTTGGCTACAATGAGCAGTTCTTC; CDR3 protein: CASSAGVGYNEQFF
J gene: TRBJ2-7; D gene: TRBD1; CDR3 length: 18; V gene: TRBV5-6; clone size: .; CDR3 DNA: TGTGCCAGCAGCTTCGTGGTGGGGCAGGGGGTTAGAGGGAGCGAGCAGTACTTC; CDR3 protein: CASSFVVGQGVRGSEQYF
J gene: TRBJ1-1; D gene: .; CDR3 length: 14; V gene: TRBV6-6; clone size: .; CDR3 DNA: TGTGCCAGCAGTTATGTGCAGGGAAACACTGAAGCTTTCTTT; CDR3 protein: CASSYVQGNTEAFF
J gene: TRBJ2-1; D gene: TRBD2; CDR3 length: 14; V gene: TRBV6-2/TRBV6-3; clone size: once; CDR3 DNA: TGTGCCAGCAGGCATAGCGGGCTAATGAATGAGCAGTTCTTC; CDR3 protein: CASRHSGLMNEQFF
J gene: TRBJ2-1; D gene: .; CDR3 length: 14; V gene: TRBV6-6; clone size: .; CDR3 DNA: TGTGCCAGCTTGGCGCGCCTCTCCTACAATGAGCAGTTCTTC; CDR3 protein: CASLARLSYNEQFF
J gene: TRBJ2-3; D gene: .; CDR3 length: 17; V gene: TRBV7-8; clone size: .; CDR3 DNA: TGTGCCAGCGGACCCCAGGGGAGCGGGGAATTTCCAGATACGCAGTATTTT; CDR3 protein: CASGPQGSGEFPDTQYF
J gene: TRBJ1-1; D gene: TRBD1; CDR3 length: 17; V gene: TRBV18; clone size: .; CDR3 DNA: TGTGCCAGCTCACCGTACGGGACAGGTTTCATGAACACTGAAGCTTTCTTT; CDR3 protein: CASSPYGTGFMNTEAFF
J gene: TRBJ2-1; D gene: TRBD1; CDR3 length: 15; V gene: TRBV18; clone size: .; CDR3 DNA: TGTGCCAGCTCACCACGCGTGCAGGGGGTTGATGAGCAGTTCTTC; CDR3 protein: CASSPRVQGVDEQFF
J gene: TRBJ2-5; D gene: TRBD2; CDR3 length: 16; V gene: TRBV7-6; clone size: many; CDR3 DNA: TGTGCCAGCAGCTTAACGGGGACTAGCGGGAAACAGACCCAGTACTTC; CDR3 protein: CASSLTGTSGKQTQYF
J gene: TRBJ2-1; D gene: TRBD2; CDR3 length: 13; V gene: TRBV20-1; clone size: few; CDR3 DNA: TGCAGTGCAACTAGCGGGAGGGTGAATGAGCAGTTCTTC; CDR3 protein: CSATSGRVNEQFF
J gene: TRBJ2-3; D gene: TRBD2; CDR3 length: 15; V gene: TRBV5-1; clone size: .; CDR3 DNA: TGCGCCAGCAGCTCGCAGGGACTAGGCACAGATACGCAGTATTTT; CDR3 protein: CASSSQGLGTDTQYF
J gene: TRBJ2-7; D gene: .; CDR3 length: 13; V gene: TRBV7-2; clone size: .; CDR3 DNA: TGTGCCAGCAGCTCGAACCCCCAGGGCGAGCAGTACTTC; CDR3 protein: CASSSNPQGEQYF
J gene: TRBJ2-7; D gene: TRBD1; CDR3 length: 14; V gene: TRBV18; clone size: .; CDR3 DNA: TGTGCCAGCTCACTACTGGACAGGTCCTACGAGCAGTACTTC; CDR3 protein: CASSLLDRSYEQYF
J gene: TRBJ2-7; D gene: .; CDR3 length: 13; V gene: TRBV20-1; clone size: .; CDR3 DNA: TGCAGTGCGCGGAAGCCTGGGACCTACGAGCAGTACTTC; CDR3 protein: CSARKPGTYEQYF
J gene: TRBJ1-1; D gene: TRBD1; CDR3 length: 14; V gene: TRBV7-9; clone size: .; CDR3 DNA: TGTGCCAGCAGCCGGGGACAGCCGAACACTGAAGCTTTCTTT; CDR3 protein: CASSRGQPNTEAFF
J gene: TRBJ1-1; D gene: TRBD1; CDR3 length: 12; V gene: TRBV24-1; clone size: .; CDR3 DNA: TGTGCCACCAGTGAGGGGACAGCCGAAGCTTTCTTT; CDR3 protein: CATSEGTAEAFF
J gene: TRBJ2-6; D gene: .; CDR3 length: 17; V gene: TRBV4-2; clone size: .; CDR3 DNA: TGTGCCAGCAGCCAAGAATTTGACGGGTTAGGGGCCAACGTCCTGACTTTC; CDR3 protein: CASSQEFDGLGANVLTF
J gene: TRBJ1-5; D gene: .; CDR3 length: 17; V gene: TRBV6-1; clone size: few; CDR3 DNA: TGTGCCAGCAGACAAAGCACCGGCTTCTATAGCAATCAGCCCCAGCATTTT; CDR3 protein: CASRQSTGFYSNQPQHF
J gene: TRBJ2-7; D gene: TRBD2; CDR3 length: 15; V gene: TRBV4-1; clone size: few; CDR3 DNA: TGCGCCAGCAGCCAGGGACTAGCGGCCGCCTACGAGCAGTACTTC; CDR3 protein: CASSQGLAAAYEQYF
J gene: TRBJ1-2; D gene: TRBD1; CDR3 length: 13; V gene: TRBV20-1; clone size: few; CDR3 DNA: TGCAGCGCGGAAGGGGGCATCGGCTATGGCTACACCTTC; CDR3 protein: CSAEGGIGYGYTF
J gene: TRBJ2-7; D gene: TRBD1; CDR3 length: 14; V gene: TRBV5-1; clone size: .; CDR3 DNA: TGCGCCAGCAGCTGGGACAGGGGCTCCTACGAGCAGTACTTC; CDR3 protein: CASSWDRGSYEQYF
J gene: TRBJ2-1; D gene: TRBD2; CDR3 length: 15; V gene: TRBV24-1; clone size: .; CDR3 DNA: TGTGCCACCAGTGGACTAGCGGAGTCAGGGCATGAGCAGTTCTTC; CDR3 protein: CATSGLAESGHEQFF
J gene: TRBJ1-1; D gene: .; CDR3 length: 14; V gene: TRBV7-6; clone size: few; CDR3 DNA: TGTGCCAGCAGCTTAGATTTGGGGGCCACTGAAGCTTTCTTT; CDR3 protein: CASSLDLGATEAFF
J gene: TRBJ2-5; D gene: TRBD2; CDR3 length: 15; V gene: TRBV3-1; clone size: once; CDR3 DNA: TGTGCCAGCAGCAAGACTAGCCAAGTTGGGGCGGGCCAGTACTTC; CDR3 protein: CASSKTSQVGAGQYF
J gene: TRBJ2-6; D gene: .; CDR3 length: 15; V gene: TRBV5-1; clone size: once; CDR3 DNA: TGCGCCAGCAGGGCGCCTAGCTCTGGGGCCAACGTCCTGACTTTC; CDR3 protein: CASRAPSSGANVLTF
J gene: TRBJ1-6; D gene: .; CDR3 length: 17; V gene: TRBV20-1; clone size: few; CDR3 DNA: TGCAGTGCTAGAGACCTCGTGGGCGAGTCGGGGAGTTCACCCCTCCACTTT; CDR3 protein: CSARDLVGESGSSPLHF
J gene: TRBJ2-1; D gene: TRBD2; CDR3 length: 15; V gene: TRBV24-1; clone size: .; CDR3 DNA: TGTGCCACCAGTGCTGGGACTAGCGGGGTGCATGAGCAGTTCTTC; CDR3 protein: CATSAGTSGVHEQFF
J gene: TRBJ2-1; D gene: TRBD1; CDR3 length: 14; V gene: TRBV5-1; clone size: few; CDR3 DNA: TGCGCCAGCAGCTTGGGGGACAGAGACAATGAGCAGTTCTTC; CDR3 protein: CASSLGDRDNEQFF
J gene: TRBJ1-5; D gene: TRBD1; CDR3 length: 13; V gene: TRBV29-1; clone size: .; CDR3 DNA: TGCAGCGTTGTAACAGGGGCGGGACAGCCCCAGCATTTT; CDR3 protein: CSVVTGAGQPQHF
J gene: TRBJ2-2; D gene: TRBD2; CDR3 length: 15; V gene: TRBV7-3; clone size: .; CDR3 DNA: TGTGCCAGCGGGGGGGCTAGCGGGACCACCGGGGAGCTGTTTTTT; CDR3 protein: CASGGASGTTGELFF
J gene: TRBJ2-2; D gene: TRBD1; CDR3 length: 15; V gene: TRBV15; clone size: once; CDR3 DNA: TGTGCCACCAGCAGCCAGGGGGCGGTGACCGGGGAGCTGTTTTTT; CDR3 protein: CATSSQGAVTGELFF
J gene: TRBJ2-1; D gene: TRBD2; CDR3 length: 15; V gene: TRBV7-3; clone size: few; CDR3 DNA: TGTGCCAGCAGCTTACGCGGGAGTTGGGACAATGAGCAGTTCTTC; CDR3 protein: CASSLRGSWDNEQFF
J gene: TRBJ2-3; D gene: TRBD1; CDR3 length: 16; V gene: TRBV4-2; clone size: few; CDR3 DNA: TGTGCCAGCAGCCAAGATGACAGGGGGCGCCTAGATACGCAGTATTTT; CDR3 protein: CASSQDDRGRLDTQYF